These T cell receptor beta chains were read from a single sample in a study of blood T cells in healthy people across ages. TCRdb used MiXCR to reprocess the 5' RACE reads, holding one entry per CDR3 protein. The sample records about 640,000 distinct CDR3 sequences, about 28% being singletons. Sample: blood. These receptors were collected from a woman of 80 years or more in good health. Each CDR3 is given with its conserved first and last residue. D genes are given only for firm matches. Clone size is not always given. Where it is, it says once, few, many or a class for expanded clones.

CDR3nt	CDR3aa	v_gene	len	abundance	j_gene	d_gene
TGTGCCAGCAGCCCTTACCCTAGACTAGTCAGCACAGATACGCAGTATTTT	CASSPYPRLVSTDTQYF	TRBV7-9	17	many	TRBJ2-3	NA
TGTGCCAGTAGTAAGACAGGGTCCAAAGAGACCCAGTACTTC	CASSKTGSKETQYF	TRBV19	14	NA	TRBJ2-5	TRBD1
TGTGCCACCCAGGTGGGGAATCAGCCCCAGCATTTT	CATQVGNQPQHF	TRBV28	12	few	TRBJ1-5	NA
TGCAGCGTTGGGGACAGGGACATGAACACTGAAGCTTTCTTT	CSVGDRDMNTEAFF	TRBV29-1	14	NA	TRBJ1-1	TRBD1
TGTGCCAGCAGCTTAGCGGCCAGGGCGGACACTGAAGCTTTCTTT	CASSLAARADTEAFF	TRBV11-1	15	NA	TRBJ1-1	NA
TGCGCCAGCAGCGCGATGCCTATTGGGGGAGATACGCAGTATTTT	CASSAMPIGGDTQYF	TRBV5-1	15	NA	TRBJ2-3	NA
TGTGCCAGCAGCTCCGGGGGGCTATCGGGCACTGAAGCTTTCTTT	CASSSGGLSGTEAFF	TRBV6-6	15	many	TRBJ1-1	NA
TGTGCCATCAGTGAGCAAGCGGGGGGCCAAGAGACCCAGTACTTC	CAISEQAGGQETQYF	TRBV10-3	15	many	TRBJ2-5	TRBD2
TGTGCCATCAGTGTCGGCGGGGTGAGCACAGATACGCAGTATTTT	CAISVGGVSTDTQYF	TRBV10-3	15	many	TRBJ2-3	NA
TGTGCCAGCAGCGCCCTTCCCGGGACAGGGTCCGGAACTAATGAGCAGTTCTTC	CASSALPGTGSGTNEQFF	TRBV7-3	18	NA	TRBJ2-1	TRBD1
TGTGCCAGCTCACCGGAAAGGCAGCTTTTTCCCCAAGAGACCCAGTACTTC	CASSPERQLFPQETQYF	TRBV18	17	few	TRBJ2-5	NA
TGTGCCAGCAGCTTAGTAGGCCTAGCGGGAGGTGATACGCAGTATTTT	CASSLVGLAGGDTQYF	TRBV7-3	16	NA	TRBJ2-3	TRBD2
TGTGCCAGCTCGACGGGGGGCAACTCCTACGAGCAGTACTTC	CASSTGGNSYEQYF	TRBV7-2	14	many	TRBJ2-7	NA
TGTGCCAGCAGCTTTGTGGACGGGGAGCTGTTTTTT	CASSFVDGELFF	TRBV7-7	12	NA	TRBJ2-2	NA
TGTGCCAGCAGCTCTTCGGGGGGGGGAAACACTGAAGCTTTCTTT	CASSSSGGGNTEAFF	TRBV7-9	15	few	TRBJ1-1	NA
TGTGCCAGCAGTTACGAGGGGGTCTCGGTGACAGATACGCAGTATTTT	CASSYEGVSVTDTQYF	TRBV6-6	16	many	TRBJ2-3	NA
TGTGCCAGCAGTGAAAGGACAGACCGCACAGATACGCAGTATTTT	CASSERTDRTDTQYF	TRBV6-1	15	many	TRBJ2-3	NA
TGTGCCAGCAGAAGGGACAGGGTTTGGGGCGAGCAGTACTTC	CASRRDRVWGEQYF	TRBV2	14	NA	TRBJ2-7	TRBD1